A selection of T cell receptor beta chains follows, all from one sample in a study of blood T cell repertoires in COVID-19. The method was immunoSEQ multiplex PCR; TCRdb's version includes in-frame clones alone and lacks a portion of them. The sample has 120,000 to 150,000 clones; approximately 83% are singletons. Material: peripheral blood. These receptors were obtained from a woman aged 55-70 years with COVID-19, enrolled during active disease. The CDR3 runs from the conserved cysteine through the conserved F or W. A D gene is named only where the DNA matches it firmly. The listing skips clone size in some rows; elsewhere it reads once, few, many or a size class.

clone_size: once; d_call: NA; j_call: TRBJ2-1; v_call: TRBV18; cdr3_aa: CASSATGLLEQFF; cdr3_nt: TGTGCCAGCTCAGCAACAGGGCTCTTGGAGCAGTTCTTC
clone_size: NA; d_call: NA; j_call: TRBJ2-1; v_call: TRBV2; cdr3_aa: CASPTWGRSYNEQFF; cdr3_nt: TGTGCCAGCCCGACGTGGGGGAGGTCCTACAATGAGCAGTTCTTC
clone_size: NA; d_call: NA; j_call: TRBJ1-3; v_call: TRBV5-4; cdr3_aa: CASSLEQGSGNTIYF; cdr3_nt: TGTGCCAGCAGCTTGGAACAGGGCTCTGGAAACACCATATATTTT
clone_size: NA; d_call: TRBD2; j_call: TRBJ2-5; v_call: TRBV3-1/TRBV3-2; cdr3_aa: CASSALAGGRETQYF; cdr3_nt: TGTGCCAGCAGCGCACTAGCGGGGGGCAGGGAGACCCAGTACTTC
clone_size: NA; d_call: NA; j_call: TRBJ1-2; v_call: TRBV4-1; cdr3_aa: CASSQPPRGNYGYTF; cdr3_nt: TGCGCCAGCAGCCAGCCCCCCAGGGGAAACTATGGCTACACCTTC
clone_size: NA; d_call: NA; j_call: TRBJ1-1; v_call: TRBV6-5; cdr3_aa: CASSTAGRTEAFF; cdr3_nt: TGTGCCAGCAGTACCGCAGGGAGGACTGAAGCTTTCTTT
clone_size: NA; d_call: TRBD2; j_call: TRBJ2-1; v_call: TRBV5-4; cdr3_aa: CASSPGLAVNEQFF; cdr3_nt: TGTGCCAGCAGCCCGGGACTAGCTGTAAATGAGCAGTTCTTC
clone_size: NA; d_call: NA; j_call: TRBJ1-3; v_call: TRBV5-1; cdr3_aa: CASSPQQFSGNTIYF; cdr3_nt: TGCGCCAGCAGTCCGCAACAGTTCTCTGGAAACACCATATATTTT
clone_size: NA; d_call: NA; j_call: TRBJ2-7; v_call: TRBV5-4; cdr3_aa: CASSLDSGSEQYF; cdr3_nt: TGTGCCAGCAGCTTGGATTCTGGCAGCGAGCAGTACTTC
clone_size: once; d_call: NA; j_call: TRBJ1-1; v_call: TRBV7-6; cdr3_aa: CASSLGGQLNTEAFF; cdr3_nt: TGTGCCAGCAGCTTAGGGGGACAACTGAACACTGAAGCTTTCTTT
clone_size: NA; d_call: TRBD1; j_call: TRBJ1-1; v_call: TRBV10-3; cdr3_aa: CAISGGATGAGTEAFF; cdr3_nt: TGTGCCATCAGTGGTGGGGCCACAGGGGCAGGTACTGAAGCTTTCTTT
clone_size: NA; d_call: TRBD1; j_call: TRBJ2-1; v_call: TRBV19; cdr3_aa: CASSIGQGAYNEQFF; cdr3_nt: TGTGCCAGTAGTATCGGACAGGGGGCGTACAATGAGCAGTTCTTC
clone_size: few; d_call: TRBD1; j_call: TRBJ1-6; v_call: TRBV19; cdr3_aa: CASREVDRDNSPLHF; cdr3_nt: TGTGCCAGTAGGGAGGTGGACAGGGATAATTCACCCCTCCACTTT
clone_size: NA; d_call: TRBD1; j_call: TRBJ1-1; v_call: TRBV10-1; cdr3_aa: CASSESTGGKGNTEAFF; cdr3_nt: TGCGCCAGCAGTGAGAGTACAGGGGGTAAGGGGAACACTGAAGCTTTCTTT
clone_size: NA; d_call: TRBD1; j_call: TRBJ2-5; v_call: TRBV7-2; cdr3_aa: CASSSAAFRRQGQGETQYF; cdr3_nt: TGTGCCAGCAGCTCAGCCGCGTTTCGTAGACAGGGACAGGGAGAGACCCAGTACTTC
clone_size: NA; d_call: NA; j_call: TRBJ2-7; v_call: TRBV14; cdr3_aa: CASSQELRLATHYEQYF; cdr3_nt: TGTGCCAGCAGCCAAGAATTGCGGCTAGCCACCCACTACGAGCAGTACTTC
clone_size: NA; d_call: NA; j_call: TRBJ2-5; v_call: TRBV5-1; cdr3_aa: CASSSVTGPQETQYF; cdr3_nt: TGCGCCAGCAGCTCAGTGACAGGACCCCAAGAGACCCAGTACTTC
clone_size: NA; d_call: TRBD1; j_call: TRBJ1-2; v_call: TRBV3-1/TRBV3-2; cdr3_aa: CASSQRGRDYGYTF; cdr3_nt: TGTGCCAGCAGCCAGAGGGGGCGCGACTATGGCTACACCTTC
clone_size: NA; d_call: TRBD1; j_call: TRBJ2-5; v_call: TRBV24-1; cdr3_aa: CATSDPTGGMGETQYF; cdr3_nt: TGTGCCACCAGTGACCCGACAGGGGGCATGGGAGAGACCCAGTACTTC
clone_size: NA; d_call: NA; j_call: TRBJ2-7; v_call: TRBV2; cdr3_aa: CASSKTGFYEQYF; cdr3_nt: TGTGCCAGCAGTAAGACAGGATTCTACGAGCAGTACTTC
clone_size: NA; d_call: TRBD2; j_call: TRBJ2-3; v_call: TRBV5-1; cdr3_aa: CASSLDGTNTDTQYF; cdr3_nt: TGCGCCAGCAGCTTGGATGGGACTAACACAGATACGCAGTATTTT
clone_size: once; d_call: NA; j_call: TRBJ1-5; v_call: TRBV7-2; cdr3_aa: CASSLTWADHQPQHF; cdr3_nt: TGTGCCAGCAGCTTAACTTGGGCAGACCACCAGCCCCAGCATTTT
clone_size: NA; d_call: NA; j_call: TRBJ1-5; v_call: TRBV5-1; cdr3_aa: CASSLGGGNQPQHF; cdr3_nt: TGCGCCAGCAGCTTGGGCGGCGGCAATCAGCCCCAGCATTTT
clone_size: NA; d_call: NA; j_call: TRBJ1-1; v_call: TRBV14; cdr3_aa: CASSLRIDTEAFF; cdr3_nt: TGTGCCAGCAGCCTGAGAATTGACACTGAAGCTTTCTTT
clone_size: NA; d_call: TRBD2; j_call: TRBJ2-3; v_call: TRBV18; cdr3_aa: CASSPGLAGGTDTQYF; cdr3_nt: TGTGCCAGCTCACCGGGACTAGCGGGGGGCACAGATACGCAGTATTTT
clone_size: NA; d_call: TRBD1; j_call: TRBJ2-7; v_call: TRBV7-6; cdr3_aa: CASSPGGRLSYEQYF; cdr3_nt: TGTGCCAGCAGCCCAGGGGGCCGACTCTCCTACGAGCAGTACTTC
clone_size: NA; d_call: NA; j_call: TRBJ2-3; v_call: TRBV6-4; cdr3_aa: CASSDTGLQRDTDTQYF; cdr3_nt: TGTGCCAGCAGTGACACGGGACTCCAAAGAGACACAGATACGCAGTATTTT
clone_size: NA; d_call: NA; j_call: TRBJ2-3; v_call: TRBV5-1; cdr3_aa: CASSLEGARDTDTQYF; cdr3_nt: TGCGCCAGCAGCTTGGAAGGGGCGCGGGACACAGATACGCAGTATTTT
clone_size: NA; d_call: NA; j_call: TRBJ2-3; v_call: TRBV5-1; cdr3_aa: CASSLARPGNTDTQYF; cdr3_nt: TGCGCCAGCAGCCTCGCGAGGCCGGGGAACACAGATACGCAGTATTTT
clone_size: NA; d_call: NA; j_call: TRBJ1-2; v_call: TRBV7-6; cdr3_aa: CASSLDLRGYNGYTF; cdr3_nt: TGTGCCAGCAGCTTAGATCTTCGGGGGTATAATGGCTACACCTTC
clone_size: NA; d_call: NA; j_call: TRBJ1-2; v_call: TRBV12-3/TRBV12-4; cdr3_aa: CASSGRVGYTF; cdr3_nt: TGTGCCAGCAGTGGGAGGGTTGGCTACACCTTC
clone_size: few; d_call: TRBD1; j_call: TRBJ2-7; v_call: TRBV2; cdr3_aa: CASSGGSGTGTYEQYF; cdr3_nt: TGTGCCAGCAGTGGCGGATCCGGGACAGGGACTTACGAGCAGTACTTC
clone_size: NA; d_call: NA; j_call: TRBJ2-5; v_call: TRBV12-3/TRBV12-4; cdr3_aa: CASSFQVQETQYF; cdr3_nt: TGTGCCAGCAGTTTCCAGGTCCAAGAGACCCAGTACTTC
clone_size: once; d_call: NA; j_call: TRBJ1-5; v_call: TRBV2; cdr3_aa: CASQNGIFQPQHF; cdr3_nt: TGTGCCAGCCAGAACGGGATCTTTCAGCCCCAGCATTTT
clone_size: NA; d_call: TRBD2; j_call: TRBJ2-2; v_call: TRBV2; cdr3_aa: CASRPGLDGGELFF; cdr3_nt: TGTGCCAGCAGGCCGGGACTAGACGGCGGGGAGCTGTTTTTT
clone_size: NA; d_call: NA; j_call: TRBJ2-5; v_call: TRBV30; cdr3_aa: CAWSVLSGAGETQYF; cdr3_nt: TGTGCCTGGAGTGTACTTTCAGGGGCCGGGGAGACCCAGTACTTC
clone_size: NA; d_call: NA; j_call: TRBJ2-5; v_call: TRBV15; cdr3_aa: CATSNGYRAQYF; cdr3_nt: TGTGCCACCAGCAACGGTTACCGTGCCCAGTACTTC
clone_size: NA; d_call: NA; j_call: TRBJ1-2; v_call: TRBV6-5; cdr3_aa: CASRDWTYGYTF; cdr3_nt: TGTGCCAGCAGGGACTGGACCTATGGCTACACCTTC
clone_size: NA; d_call: TRBD2; j_call: TRBJ2-1; v_call: TRBV7-3; cdr3_aa: CASSSRGGANNEQFF; cdr3_nt: TGTGCCAGCAGCTCCCGCGGGGGGGCGAACAATGAGCAGTTCTTC
clone_size: NA; d_call: TRBD2; j_call: TRBJ2-4; v_call: TRBV30; cdr3_aa: CAWSSGGFGKNIQYF; cdr3_nt: TGTGCCTGGAGTAGCGGGGGCTTTGGCAAAAACATTCAGTACTTC
clone_size: NA; d_call: TRBD1; j_call: TRBJ2-1; v_call: TRBV27; cdr3_aa: CASSLLLDRVRGEQFF; cdr3_nt: TGTGCCAGCAGTTTACTCCTGGACAGGGTAAGGGGTGAGCAGTTCTTC
clone_size: NA; d_call: NA; j_call: TRBJ2-3; v_call: TRBV5-1; cdr3_aa: CASSFSRTDTQYF; cdr3_nt: TGCGCCAGCAGCTTCTCCAGGACAGATACGCAGTATTTT
clone_size: NA; d_call: NA; j_call: TRBJ1-2; v_call: TRBV2; cdr3_aa: CANPQEVPRGYTF; cdr3_nt: TGTGCCAATCCCCAAGAGGTCCCAAGGGGCTACACCTTC
clone_size: NA; d_call: NA; j_call: TRBJ1-3; v_call: TRBV11-2; cdr3_aa: CASSLSGSSGNTIYF; cdr3_nt: TGTGCCAGCAGCTTATCTGGGAGCTCTGGAAACACCATATATTTT
clone_size: few; d_call: TRBD1; j_call: TRBJ1-6; v_call: TRBV15; cdr3_aa: CATSSRQGAHPTLNSPLHF; cdr3_nt: TGTGCCACCAGCAGCAGACAGGGGGCCCATCCCACACTAAATTCACCCCTCCACTTT
clone_size: NA; d_call: TRBD2; j_call: TRBJ2-7; v_call: TRBV5-8; cdr3_aa: CASSLGLADEQYF; cdr3_nt: TGTGCCAGCAGCTTGGGACTAGCCGACGAGCAGTACTTC
clone_size: NA; d_call: TRBD1; j_call: TRBJ2-1; v_call: TRBV11-2; cdr3_aa: CASSARLQGSSYNEQFF; cdr3_nt: TGTGCCAGCAGCGCGAGACTACAGGGGAGCTCCTACAATGAGCAGTTCTTC
clone_size: NA; d_call: NA; j_call: TRBJ2-2; v_call: TRBV5-1; cdr3_aa: CASSSMNTGELFF; cdr3_nt: TGCGCCAGCAGCTCCATGAACACCGGGGAGCTGTTTTTT
clone_size: NA; d_call: NA; j_call: TRBJ1-2; v_call: TRBV7-9; cdr3_aa: CASSLASDYGYTF; cdr3_nt: TGTGCCAGCAGCTTAGCGAGCGATTATGGCTACACCTTC
clone_size: NA; d_call: TRBD1; j_call: TRBJ1-6; v_call: TRBV27; cdr3_aa: CASREDRGYSPLHF; cdr3_nt: TGTGCCAGCAGGGAGGACAGGGGATATTCACCCCTCCACTTT
clone_size: NA; d_call: NA; j_call: TRBJ2-1; v_call: TRBV4-1; cdr3_aa: CASSRISRVRRNEQFF; cdr3_nt: TGCGCCAGCAGCCGGATCTCGAGGGTTCGAAGGAATGAGCAGTTCTTC
clone_size: few; d_call: TRBD1; j_call: TRBJ1-1; v_call: TRBV10-1; cdr3_aa: CASTDNRGSGTEAFF; cdr3_nt: TGCGCCAGCACAGATAACAGGGGGAGCGGCACTGAAGCTTTCTTT
clone_size: few; d_call: TRBD2; j_call: TRBJ2-1; v_call: TRBV5-1; cdr3_aa: CASSNILAGGPYNEQFF; cdr3_nt: TGCGCCAGCAGTAATATACTAGCGGGGGGGCCTTACAATGAGCAGTTCTTC
clone_size: NA; d_call: TRBD2; j_call: TRBJ2-2; v_call: TRBV11-1; cdr3_aa: CASSSTGLPDGELFF; cdr3_nt: TGTGCCAGCAGCTCAACGGGACTACCAGACGGGGAGCTGTTTTTT